Following are 32 T cell receptor beta chains from one sample sequenced in a study of blood T cells in healthy people across ages. Sample-barcoded 5' priming and a J-beta primer mix drove a second PCR of about 6 to 12 cycles. TCRdb recomputed calls from the 5' RACE reads with MiXCR, one row per CDR3 protein. This table holds some 1,500,000 distinct CDR3 sequences, about 45% found once. The sample was blood. The receptors shown here come from a woman under 30 in good health.

V gene TRBV10-3 combines with J gene TRBJ2-1; 10 bases align to TRBD2. V trimming: 1 base; J trimming: 0 bases; junction bases outside the gene matches: 9. The CDR3 contains 19 residues. Germline V gives CDR1 ENHRY, CDR2 SYGVKD. The CDR3 reads CAISEFVAGGSSSYNEQFF. For the CDR3, the DNA is TGTGCCATCAGTGAGTTTGTAGCGGGGGGCTCGAGCTCCTACAATGAGCAGTTCTTC.

This sequence joins TRBV11-1 and TRBJ2-3; D remains ambiguous. V lost 5 bases, J lost 1 base, and 16 bases lay in between. The CDR3 spans 16 residues. The germline gives CDR1 SGHAT, CDR2 FQDESV (reference sequence). CDR3 DNA sequence: TGTGCCAGCAGCCCTGCGGTAGAGGTCGGCACAGATACGCAGTATTTT. This encodes CASSPAVEVGTDTQYF.

V gene TRBV4-3 combines with J gene TRBJ2-5; D is perhaps TRBD1 (6 bases). The CDR3 is 15 residues long. Per germline, CDR1 LGHNA and CDR2 YSLEER. Trimming removed 3 bases at V and 4 bases at J, with 15 bases between. As DNA, the CDR3 is TGCGCCAGCAGCCACGACTTACTAGGGGGAGAGACCCAGTACTTC. Protein sequence: CASSHDLLGGETQYF.

The chain has TRBV6-5 and TRBJ1-2; no firm D call. Per the germline V gene, CDR1 is MNHEY and CDR2 is SVGAGI. V gave up 2 bases and J gave up 5 bases, with 12 bases separating them. There are 14 residues in the CDR3. The CDR3 DNA reads as TGTGCCAGCAGTTACGGTGGCCCCGGGTATGGCTACACCTTC. It specifies CASSYGGPGYGYTF.

This clonotype was seen a single time. A much larger clone sits a single nucleotide away, making a read error possible. V is TRBV12-3 or TRBV12-4 and J is TRBJ2-1; possibly TRBD1 or TRBD2 for D (6 bases each). This CDR3 region has 14 residues. The CDR3 DNA reads as TGTGCCAGCAGTTTAAACGGAGGGGACAAGGAGCAGTTCTTC. Translated, it gives CASSLNGGDKEQFF.

The chain couples TRBV6-1 to TRBJ2-1; 7 bases line up with TRBD1. The germline gives CDR1 MNHNS, CDR2 SASEGT. The V segment lost 2 bases and the J segment 10 bases; nucleotides outside the gene matches: 11. The CDR3 loop spans 15 amino acids. The CDR3 sequence is CASSEFGDSTYEQFF. CDR3 sequence (DNA): TGTGCCAGCAGTGAATTCGGGGACAGCACCTACGAGCAGTTCTTC.

This chain joins TRBV7-9 and TRBJ1-6, with D hard to call. Germline-derived CDR1 and CDR2 are SEHNR and FQNEAQ (reference sequence). The CDR3 loop spans 16 amino acids. The V gene lost 5 bases and the J gene lost 7 bases, with 18 bases spanning the gap. The CDR3 nucleotides are TGTGCCAGCAGCCGAACGCCAGGTTCTGCAAATTCACCCCTCCACTTT. It is translated as CASSRTPGSANSPLHF.

The V gene is TRBV6-5, the J gene TRBJ1-2; the D is unclear. V was trimmed by 8 bases and J by 4 bases, leaving 17 bases between them. The germline gives CDR1 MNHEY, CDR2 SVGAGI. The CDR3 is made up of 14 amino acids. The CDR3 DNA reads TGTGCCAGCGGACTGTTGGTGGCAGGCTATGGCTACACCTTC. Residues: CASGLLVAGYGYTF.

J is TRBJ2-7 and V is TRBV6-5, with D possibly TRBD1 on 5 matching bases. Trimming left V 2 bases short and J 3 bases short, with 14 bases between. Germline V gene data show CDR1 as MNHEY and CDR2 as SVGAGI. This CDR3 comprises 15 residues. In DNA, the CDR3 is TGTGCCAGCAGTTACGGGGCGAGATCTGTCTACGAGCAGTACTTC. Its translation is CASSYGARSVYEQYF.

The chain couples TRBV20-1 to TRBJ1-1, with D maybe TRBD1 (5 bases). CDR3 length: 19 amino acids. With 0 bases removed from V and 0 bases from J, the gap between germline ends came to 23 bases. Germline lookup yields CDR1 DFQATT and CDR2 SNEGSKA (reference sequence). CDR3 region: CSARDCRRQRIPLNTEAFF. Here the CDR3 DNA reads TGCAGTGCTAGAGACTGTCGCCGACAGCGGATCCCCCTGAACACTGAAGCTTTCTTT.

This clonotype turned up a few times. The V call is TRBV7-2, the J call TRBJ1-4; D not resolved. The CDR3 loop spans 13 amino acids. Germline V CDR1 and CDR2: SGHTA, FQGNSA. V was pared by 2 bases and J by 15 bases, with 16 bases between. CDR3 bases: TGTGCCAGCAGCTTAAAAGGAGTCCAAGCATTGTTTTTT. It codes for CASSLKGVQALFF.

This clonotype was observed a handful of times. The chain joins TRBV29-1 to TRBJ2-1, with TRBD1 matching over 9 bases. Germline V gene sequence: CDR1 SQVTM, CDR2 ANQGSEA. Unmatched junction bases numbered 2, after V lost 7 bases and J lost 1 base. The CDR3 is 13 residues long. The CDR3 here is CSGGQGSYNEQFF. DNA for the CDR3: TGCAGCGGGGGACAGGGATCCTACAATGAGCAGTTCTTC.

This sequence joins TRBV28 and TRBJ2-3; the match to TRBD1 covers 8 bases. With 5 bases clipped from V and 5 bases from J, the junction kept 6 bases outside the gene matches. The germline V gene encodes CDR1 MDHEN and CDR2 SYDVKM. This CDR3 has 14 residues. The CDR3 spells CASSRGRGRDTQYF. The CDR3 DNA follows: TGTGCCAGCAGTAGGGGCAGGGGGCGAGATACGCAGTATTTT.

Comment on this clonotype: Given a much more abundant clone one base away, this may be a read error. V and J are TRBV4-3 and TRBJ2-4; 11 bases are a match to TRBD2. This CDR3 region has 17 residues. Germline CDR1 reads LGHNA; CDR2 reads YSLEER. The CDR3 nucleotides are TGCGCCAGCAGCCAAGCGATTAGCGGGGGGGCCAAAAACATTCATTACTTC. Translating gives CASSQAISGGAKNIHYF.

The chain links TRBV30 to TRBJ1-2; the D gene is possibly TRBD1 (5 bases). The V end was cut by 0 bases, the J end by 5 bases, with 10 bases between. Germline V gene data show CDR1 as GTSNPN and CDR2 as SVGIG (reference sequence). The CDR3 sequence is 13 residues long. The CDR3 DNA reads as TGTGCCTGGAGTGTAGAGGAGGGGTATGGCTACACCTTC. Translation: CAWSVEEGYGYTF.

This clonotype has at least ten counts. This rearrangement joins TRBV4-1 to TRBJ2-6; D is uncertain. From germline, CDR1 is MGHRA and CDR2 YSYEKL. Trimming took off 0 bases at V and 0 bases at J, with 9 bases between the two ends. CDR3 size: 17 residues. The CDR3 DNA reads as TGCGCCAGCAGCCAAGATCAGTTTTCCTCTGGGGCCAACGTCCTGACTTTC. Protein sequence: CASSQDQFSSGANVLTF.

The V and J genes are TRBV3-1 and TRBJ2-1, with 14 bases fitting TRBD2. The J call may be incorrect, as the DNA end agrees better with TRBJ2-7. The CDR3 has 19 amino acids. Germline V CDR1 and CDR2: LGHDT, YNNKEL (reference sequence). The CDR3 region is CASSQGGLAGVGSYNEQYF. In DNA form, the CDR3 reads TGTGCCAGCAGCCAAGGGGGACTAGCGGGAGTTGGCTCCTACAATGAGCAGTACTTC.

The J gene is TRBJ1-2, the V gene TRBV20-1; D is perhaps TRBD1 (5 bases). The CDR3 consists of 13 residues. Germline CDR1 and CDR2: DFQATT and SNEGSKA (reference sequence). V was cut by 3 bases and J by 6 bases, with 14 bases left in between. The CDR3 region is CSARGGGRDGYTF. In DNA form, the CDR3 reads TGCAGTGCTAGGGGTGGGGGAAGGGATGGCTACACCTTC.

V and J are TRBV3-1 and TRBJ1-1; 8 nucleotides align to TRBD1. This CDR3 is 14 amino acids long. The V segment lost 6 bases and the J segment 7 bases; nucleotides outside the gene matches: 10. Per the germline V gene, CDR1 is LGHDT and CDR2 is YNNKEL (reference sequence). As DNA, the CDR3 is TGTGCCAGCAGGCCGGCAGGGGGCAGGGGTGAAGCTTTCTTT. Protein: CASRPAGGRGEAFF.

This clonotype was seen a few times. This chain connects TRBV25-1 to TRBJ2-1, with 13 bases matching TRBD2. The V gene's germline CDR1 is MGHDK and CDR2 SYGVNS. This CDR3 is built from 15 residues. J lost 4 bases, V lost 8 bases, and 5 bases had no gene match. The CDR3 protein is CASARLAGGYNEQFF. The DNA of the CDR3 is TGTGCCAGCGCACGACTAGCGGGGGGTTACAATGAGCAGTTCTTC.

The rearrangement uses TRBV7-8 and TRBJ2-7, with D possibly TRBD1 on 6 matching bases. CDR1 and CDR2 (germline): SGHVS, FQNEAQ. This CDR3 region has 16 residues. V gave up 5 bases and J gave up 0 bases, with 17 bases separating them. The CDR3 nucleotides are TGTGCCAGCAGCCTCTCCGGGACATTGTTCTCCTACGAGCAGTACTTC. Encoded protein: CASSLSGTLFSYEQYF.

The V call is TRBV20-1, the J call TRBJ2-5; a weak D match, TRBD2 (6 bases). With 7 bases removed from V and 2 bases from J, the gap between germline ends came to 20 bases. Germline loops: CDR1 DFQATT, CDR2 SNEGSKA (reference sequence). This CDR3 comprises 15 residues. CDR3 in amino acids: CSGRKGTGTQETQYF. In nucleotides, the CDR3 is TGCAGTGGTAGGAAAGGGACTGGGACGCAAGAGACCCAGTACTTC.

The genes are TRBV4-1 and TRBJ2-7, with 13 nucleotides matching TRBD2. V trimming: 1 base; J trimming: 7 bases; junction bases outside the gene matches: 7. CDR1 MGHRA and CDR2 YSYEKL come from the germline V gene. The CDR3 loop spans 16 amino acids. The CDR3, as DNA: TGCGCCAGCAGCCAAGCGACTAGCGGGGGGTACAATGAGCAGTACTTC. It is translated as CASSQATSGGYNEQYF.

This clonotype was observed a handful of times. This sequence joins TRBV4-2 and TRBJ2-7, with TRBD2 identical over 7 bases. The V gene's germline CDR1 is LGHNA and CDR2 YNFKEQ. This CDR3 is 19 amino acids long. J gave up 4 bases and V 1 base, and 19 bases lay outside the gene matches. The CDR3 here is CASSQGSGSRGGRGYEQYF. CDR3 in DNA: TGTGCCAGCAGCCAAGGGAGTGGATCACGTGGCGGGAGAGGGTACGAGCAGTACTTC.

Only one count was recorded for this clonotype. The V and J genes are TRBV4-2 and TRBJ2-1, with TRBD2 matching 10 bases. This CDR3 comprises 18 residues. V was clipped by 1 base and J by 2 bases; unmatched bases: 8. Germline V gives CDR1 LGHNA, CDR2 YNFKEQ. CDR3 residues: CASSQAWGLAGAYNEQFF. CDR3 DNA sequence: TGTGCCAGCAGCCAAGCCTGGGGGCTAGCGGGAGCCTACAATGAGCAGTTCTTC.

The rearrangement links TRBV6-2 or TRBV6-3 to TRBJ2-7, with 7 bases fitting TRBD2. The V gene's germline CDR1 is MNHEY and CDR2 SVGEGT. Trimming took 7 bases from V and 3 from J; bases not matched to a gene: 12. There are 15 residues in the CDR3. This CDR3 is CASNTGGSPGYEQYF. DNA for the CDR3: TGTGCCAGCAATACCGGGGGGTCCCCTGGCTACGAGCAGTACTTC.

The genes are TRBV12-3 or TRBV12-4 and TRBJ1-2; D gene uncertain. This CDR3 is 13 amino acids long. Trimming took off 5 bases at V and 8 bases at J, with 15 bases between the two ends. CDR3 sequence (DNA): TGTGCCAGCAGTGCCCCTGGCCTAAGGGGCTACACCTTC. It encodes CASSAPGLRGYTF.

This clonotype showed up just a few times. The rearrangement joins TRBV29-1 to TRBJ2-7; D might be TRBD1 or TRBD2, each matching 5 bases. This CDR3 has 10 amino acids. CDR1 and CDR2 from the germline V gene are SQVTM and ANQGSEA. V lost 5 bases and J lost 6, with 8 bases in between. In nucleotides, the CDR3 is TGCAGCGTTCAAGGGACCGAGCAGTACTTC. This translates into CSVQGTEQYF.

The J gene is TRBJ1-6, the V gene TRBV25-1; 7 bases are shared with TRBD1. V lost 7 bases and J lost 7; bases outside the gene matches: 7. The CDR3 runs to 14 residues. Germline lookup yields CDR1 MGHDK and CDR2 SYGVNS. CDR3: CASTEGTVNSPLHF. The DNA of the CDR3 is TGTGCCAGCACCGAAGGGACAGTAAATTCACCCCTCCACTTT.

The chain recombines TRBV27 with TRBJ2-3; D uncertain. There are 14 residues in the CDR3. The germline V and J ends were trimmed by 5 bases and 3 bases, with 12 bases remaining between them. Germline V CDR1 and CDR2: MNHEY, SMNVEV (reference sequence). This CDR3 is CASSPLGRTDTQYF. The DNA of the CDR3 is TGTGCCAGCAGTCCCTTAGGAAGAACAGATACGCAGTATTTT.

The rearrangement uses TRBV11-2 and TRBJ1-4; D unresolved. V was pared by 2 bases and J by 5 bases, with 9 bases between. Germline values: CDR1 SGHAT, CDR2 FQNNGV. CDR3 size: 14 residues. The CDR3 DNA reads TGTGCCAGCAGCTTACCGTCGGAAAATGAAAAACTGTTTTTT. Its translation is CASSLPSENEKLFF.

The rearrangement joins TRBV20-1 to TRBJ1-5; D is unclear. The germline V and J ends were trimmed by 1 base and 6 bases, with 10 bases remaining between them. The CDR3 sequence is 13 residues long. Looked up from germline, CDR1 is DFQATT and CDR2 is SNEGSKA (reference sequence). The CDR3: CSARALGSQPQHF. DNA for the CDR3: TGCAGTGCTAGAGCCCTTGGGAGTCAGCCCCAGCATTTT.